Described below is a single TCR beta chain sequence and its context. CDR3 length: 15 amino acids. J lost 0 bases, V lost 7 bases, and 9 bases had no gene match. CDR1 and CDR2 from the germline V gene are MNHEY and SMNVEV (reference sequence). The primer mix had 60 Vbeta and 13 Jbeta primers. The method was immunoSEQ multiplex PCR; TCRdb's version includes in-frame clones alone and lacks a portion of them. The table shows some 150,000 clones, with 80% occurring only once. This entry comes from a study of cytomegalovirus exposure and HLA in healthy donors. The sequenced sample was PBMCs. The TCR sequence derives from a man between 35 and 55 years old in good health and CMV-seropositive. The chain couples TRBV27 to TRBJ2-7; TRBD1 aligns across 7 bases. CDR3 DNA sequence: TGTGCCAGCACTCGACAGGGCCGCAACTCCTACGAGCAGTACTTC. This sequence encodes CASTRQGRNSYEQYF.